This passage covers 14 T cell receptor beta chains from one sample sequenced in a study of OX40 agonist ivuxolimab in advanced cancers. Clones were read by immunoSEQ multiplex PCR, and TCRdb kept only the in-frame ones, dropping some. The sample holds around 62,000 clones, 80% to 85% seen once. The source material was CD4+ or CD8+ T cells sorted from blood, sampled in a trial of the OX40 agonist ivuxolimab. The receptor set was obtained from an adult with an advanced solid tumor such as melanoma, head and neck, liver or kidney cancer.

The chain has TRBV4-3 and TRBJ1-1; D gene unclear. Germline V CDR1 and CDR2: LGHNA, YSLEER. V gave up 0 bases and J gave up 5 bases, with 10 bases separating them. The CDR3 runs 14 residues. CDR3 sequence reads: CASSQDRGRTEAFF. The CDR3 nucleotides are TGCGCCAGCAGCCAAGATCGAGGGAGGACTGAAGCTTTCTTT.

The chain employs TRBV5-1 and TRBJ2-3, with D unclear. The length of the CDR3 is 13 residues. The V gene's germline CDR1 is SGHRS and CDR2 YFSETQ. V was cut by 0 bases and J by 8 bases, with 10 bases left in between. The CDR3 DNA reads as TGCGCCAGCAGCTTGGAGGGTAAGGTTACGCAGTATTTT. Translation: CASSLEGKVTQYF.

The gene calls are TRBV6-1 and TRBJ2-7; D is possibly TRBD1 or TRBD2 (6 bases each). CDR3 length equals 14 residues. V lost 6 bases to trimming and J lost 1 base, with 13 bases between them. Germline lookup yields CDR1 MNHNS and CDR2 SASEGT. In DNA, the CDR3 is TGTGCCAGCAGCAGTAGGGGGACTTCCTACGAGCAGTACTTC. Amino acids: CASSSRGTSYEQYF.

V and J are TRBV15 and TRBJ2-1, with D possibly TRBD1 on 6 matching bases. V lost 0 bases and J 5 bases, leaving 11 bases between the germline ends. Germline V gene data show CDR1 as LNHNV and CDR2 as YYDKDF (reference sequence). The CDR3 sequence is 15 residues long. The CDR3, as DNA: TGTGCCACCAGCAGAGAGCGGACAGAGAACAATGAGCAGTTCTTC. It translates to CATSRERTENNEQFF.

The chain carries TRBV6-1 and TRBJ2-7; maybe TRBD1 (5 bases). The CDR3 contains 11 residues. Germline V gene lookup returns CDR1 MNHNS and CDR2 SASEGT. V gave up 6 bases and J gave up 12 bases, with 15 bases separating them. CDR3 amino acids: CASRDNLRWYF. Written as DNA, the CDR3 is TGTGCCAGCAGGGACAACTTACGATGGTACTTC.

J is TRBJ1-2 and V is TRBV5-4; 7 nucleotides align to TRBD1. Germline-derived CDR1 and CDR2 are SGHNT and YYREEE (reference sequence). Unmatched junction bases numbered 5, after V lost 0 bases and J lost 6 bases. This CDR3 has 14 amino acids. The CDR3 reads CASSLADRVDGYTF. The CDR3 nucleotides read TGTGCCAGCAGCTTGGCTGACAGGGTAGATGGCTACACCTTC.

This chain uses TRBV6-6 with TRBJ1-5; D possibly corresponds to TRBD1 (6 bases). V was shortened by 8 bases and J by 0 bases, with 14 bases between the two germline ends. The CDR3 runs 15 residues. Germline-derived CDR1 and CDR2 are MNHNY and SVGAGI (reference sequence). The CDR3 spells CASGKDSNSNQPQHF. The CDR3 bases are TGTGCCAGCGGAAAGGACAGTAATAGCAATCAGCCCCAGCATTTT.

The chain links TRBV5-1 to TRBJ2-5, with TRBD1 matching over 7 bases. V was clipped by 5 bases and J by 3 bases; unmatched bases: 10. The CDR3 extends over 15 amino acids. Germline CDR1 SGHRS, CDR2 YFSETQ. The CDR3 sequence is CASSNTGTAKETQYF. In nucleotides, the CDR3 is TGCGCCAGCAGTAATACTGGGACAGCGAAAGAGACCCAGTACTTC.

The chain recombines TRBV29-1 with TRBJ1-2; 7 bases align to TRBD1. Germline CDR1 reads SQVTM; CDR2 reads ANQGSEA. The J segment lost 8 bases and the V segment lost 3 bases, leaving 12 bases of the junction unmatched. This CDR3 comprises 14 residues. CDR3 loop: CSVDEVTGIEGYTF. The CDR3, as DNA: TGCAGCGTTGATGAAGTGACAGGGATCGAAGGCTACACCTTC.

V gene TRBV5-8 combines with J gene TRBJ1-2; D call uncertain. Germline CDR1 is SGHTS and CDR2 is YDEGEE. V was cut by 0 bases and J by 5 bases, with 8 bases left in between. The CDR3 sequence is 13 residues long. CDR3 coding DNA: TGTGCCAGCAGCTTGGTCCCCATTTATGGCTACACCTTC. This translates into CASSLVPIYGYTF.

The sample holds one count of this clone. The chain is built from TRBV29-1 and TRBJ1-1; possible D gene TRBD1, 5 bases. V lost 4 bases to trimming and J lost 9 bases, with 18 bases between them. This CDR3 is built from 13 residues. Germline assignment: CDR1 SQVTM and CDR2 ANQGSEA. The chain's CDR3 is CSVGGLGLGQAFF. CDR3 in DNA: TGCAGCGTTGGAGGACTGGGACTAGGTCAAGCTTTCTTT.

Comment on this clone: Germline and junction disagree at one end, which may indicate a read error. The chain combines TRBV19 with TRBJ1-3; D may be TRBD1 (5 bases). This CDR3 is 16 amino acids long. CDR1 and CDR2 (germline): LNHDA, SQIVND (reference sequence). The CDR3 sequence: CASSSTGLSSGNTTYF. The CDR3 region has the DNA TGTGCCAGTAGTAGTACAGGCCTAAGCTCTGGAAACACCACATATTTT.

CDR3 protein: CASSIAQGGTYEQYF. The CDR3 DNA is TGTGCCAGTAGTATAGCGCAGGGGGGGACCTACGAGCAGTACTTC. This chain uses TRBV19 with TRBJ2-7, with D perhaps being TRBD1 or TRBD2 (7 bases each). CDR1 and CDR2 (germline): LNHDA, SQIVND (reference sequence). This CDR3 spans 15 amino acids. Trimming left V 1 base short and J 2 bases short, with 12 bases between. Looking up the rest from reference TRBV19 and TRBJ2-7 gives the full variable domain: DGGITQSPKYLFRKEGQNVTLSCEQNLNHDAMYWYRQDPGQGLRLIYYSQIVNDFQKGDIAEGYSVSREKKESFPLTVTSAQKNPTAFYLCASSIAQGGTYEQYFGPGTRLTVT.

The CDR3, as DNA: TGTGCCAGCAGTTCCTGGACAGGGCGCGGCTATGGCTACACCTTC. It codes for CASSSWTGRGYGYTF. The chain carries TRBV28 and TRBJ1-2, with 8 bases lining up with TRBD1. Germline trimming cut 4 bases from V and 4 bases from J; bases unmatched to any gene: 8. Germline assignment: CDR1 MDHEN and CDR2 SYDVKM. The CDR3 has 15 residues.